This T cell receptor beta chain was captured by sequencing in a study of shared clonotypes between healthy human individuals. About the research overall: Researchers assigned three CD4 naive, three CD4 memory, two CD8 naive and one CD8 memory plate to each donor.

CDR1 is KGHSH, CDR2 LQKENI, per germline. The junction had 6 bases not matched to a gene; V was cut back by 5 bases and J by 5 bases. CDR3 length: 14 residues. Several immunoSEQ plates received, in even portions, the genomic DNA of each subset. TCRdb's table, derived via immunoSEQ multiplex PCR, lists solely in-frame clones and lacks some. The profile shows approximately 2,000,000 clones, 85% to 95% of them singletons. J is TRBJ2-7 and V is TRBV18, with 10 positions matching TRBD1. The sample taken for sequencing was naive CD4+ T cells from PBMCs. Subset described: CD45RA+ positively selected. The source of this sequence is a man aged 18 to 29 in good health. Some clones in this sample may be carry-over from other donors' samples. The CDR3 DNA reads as TGTGCCAGCTCAGCGGGACAGGGGAGTAACGAGCAGTACTTC. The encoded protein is CASSAGQGSNEQYF.